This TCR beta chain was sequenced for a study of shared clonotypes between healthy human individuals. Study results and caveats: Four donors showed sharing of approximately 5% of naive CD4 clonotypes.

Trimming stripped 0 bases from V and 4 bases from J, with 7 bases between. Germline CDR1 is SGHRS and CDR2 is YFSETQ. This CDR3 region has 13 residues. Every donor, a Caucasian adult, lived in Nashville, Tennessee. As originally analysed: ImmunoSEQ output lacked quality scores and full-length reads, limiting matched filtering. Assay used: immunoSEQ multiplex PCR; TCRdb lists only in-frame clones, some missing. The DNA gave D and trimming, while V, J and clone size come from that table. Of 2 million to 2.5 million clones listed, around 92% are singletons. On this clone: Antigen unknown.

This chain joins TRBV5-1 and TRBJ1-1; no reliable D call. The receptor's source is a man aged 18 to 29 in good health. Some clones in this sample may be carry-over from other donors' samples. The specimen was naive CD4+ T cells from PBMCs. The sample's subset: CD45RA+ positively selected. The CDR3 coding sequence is TGCGCCAGCAGCTTGGCCGCCCCCACTGAAGCTTTCTTT. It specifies CASSLAAPTEAFF. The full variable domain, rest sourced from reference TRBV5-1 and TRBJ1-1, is KAGVTQTPRYLIKTRGQQVTLSCSPISGHRSVSWYQQTPGQGLQFLFEYFSETQRNKGNFPGRFSGRQFSNSRSEMNVSTLELGDSALYLCASSLAAPTEAFFGQGTRLTVV.